Listed here are 23 T cell receptor beta chains from one sample, sequenced in a study of CD8 T cells in Susac syndrome. It was with random hexamers that roughly 0.5 to 1 ug RNA was reverse transcribed. A single record per CDR3 protein comes from TCRdb applying MiXCR to the immunoSEQ multiplex PCR reads. The sample includes around 270,000 distinct CDR3 sequences, about 82% seen only once; the top ten take around 0.21%. The sequenced sample consisted of CD8+ T cells from PBMCs. These receptors came from a human donor with multiple sclerosis.

This chain joins TRBV20-1 and TRBJ1-1; 9 nucleotides agree with TRBD1. Germline CDR1 reads DFQATT; CDR2 reads SNEGSKA (reference sequence). The CDR3 consists of 12 residues. CDR3 sequence (DNA): TGCAGGGCGGGACAGGGGAACACTGAAGCTTTCTTT. It encodes CRAGQGNTEAFF.

The table lists this clonotype with a count of one. The chain links TRBV9 to TRBJ2-5; 9 bases are a match to TRBD1. There are 16 residues in the CDR3. V lost 4 bases to trimming and J lost 1 base; unmatched junction nucleotides: 8. Germline loops: CDR1 SGDLS, CDR2 YYNGEE. The CDR3 loop is CASSPLNRGLQETQYF. The CDR3 DNA sequence: TGTGCCAGCAGCCCCCTTAACAGGGGGCTCCAAGAGACCCAGTACTTC.

The chain recombines TRBV4-3 with TRBJ1-1; 7 bases map to TRBD1. The CDR3 consists of 18 residues. Trimming removed 3 bases from V and 2 bases from J; junction bases left unmatched: 15. Germline values: CDR1 LGHNA, CDR2 YSLEER. CDR3 in DNA: TGCGCCAGCAGCCACTATACGAGAAGACAGGGCGGAAACACTGAAGCTTTCTTT. The encoded protein is CASSHYTRRQGGNTEAFF.

The V and J genes are TRBV29-1 and TRBJ2-1, with unresolved D. CDR1 is SQVTM and CDR2 is ANQGSEA in the germline V gene. V was cut by 4 bases and J by 9 bases, with 19 bases left in between. The CDR3 runs to 14 residues. The CDR3 sequence is CSVAEGSLGREQFF. The DNA for the CDR3 is TGCAGCGTTGCAGAAGGCAGTCTCGGTCGTGAGCAGTTCTTC.

The V gene is TRBV28, the J gene TRBJ1-3; no firm D call. CDR1 MDHEN and CDR2 SYDVKM come from the germline V gene. V gave up 2 bases and J gave up 1 base, with 6 bases separating them. The CDR3 runs to 14 residues. CDR3 nucleotide sequence: TGTGCCAGCAGTTTAGGGCTATCTGGAAACACCATATATTTT. It translates to CASSLGLSGNTIYF.

The rearrangement uses TRBV28 and TRBJ2-5; possibly TRBD1 or TRBD2 for D (5 bases each). The CDR3 is made up of 14 amino acids. Germline loops: CDR1 MDHEN, CDR2 SYDVKM. V dropped 1 base and J dropped 5 bases, with 11 bases sitting between them. For the CDR3, the DNA is TGTGCCAGCAGTTTATTCGGGACGGGTGAGACCCAGTACTTC. Its protein product is CASSLFGTGETQYF. Looking up the rest from reference TRBV28 and TRBJ2-5 gives the full variable domain: DVKVTQSSRYLVKRTGEKVFLECVQDMDHENMFWYRQDPGLGLRLIYFSYDVKMKEKGDIPEGYSVSREKKERFSLILESASTNQTSMYLCASSLFGTGETQYFGPGTRLLVL.

V gene TRBV28 combines with J gene TRBJ2-3, with a tentative D call TRBD2 (6 bases). CDR1 and CDR2 from the germline V gene are MDHEN and SYDVKM. Trimming removed 1 base from V and 2 bases from J, with 10 bases in between. This CDR3 has 15 residues. The CDR3 DNA reads TGTGCCAGCAGTTTATTTGCGGGAACCACAGATACGCAGTATTTT. This codes for CASSLFAGTTDTQYF.

A single count supports this clonotype. The chain carries TRBV7-9 and TRBJ1-2; D is possibly TRBD1 (5 bases). V lost 5 bases, J lost 2 bases, and 15 bases lay in between. Looked up from germline, CDR1 is SEHNR and CDR2 is FQNEAQ (reference sequence). The CDR3 sequence is 15 residues long. CDR3: CASSLRRRGNYGYTF. Written as DNA, the CDR3 is TGTGCCAGCAGCCTTAGACGTAGGGGCAACTATGGCTACACCTTC.

In the case of this clonotype: One end of the junction does not line up with germline, which may come from a read error. The rearrangement links TRBV6-1 to TRBJ2-1; D not resolved. The CDR3 spans 15 residues. Germline CDR1 and CDR2: MNHNS and SASEGT. The CDR3 DNA reads TGTGCCATCAGTGAGTCCGGCCAAAGGGACAATGAGCAGTTCTTC. It codes for CAISESGQRDNEQFF.

This chain connects TRBV9 to TRBJ2-2; 7 bases agree with TRBD2. Germline CDR1 is SGDLS and CDR2 is YYNGEE. V dropped 3 bases and J dropped 5; count of bases not matched to a gene: 16. The CDR3 has 18 residues. CDR3 nucleotide sequence: TGTGCCAGCAGCGACCAGCGGGACCCACCCTGGGGGACCGGGGAGCTGTTTTTT. Its protein product is CASSDQRDPPWGTGELFF.

The chain couples TRBV4-3 to TRBJ2-7; 8 positions agree with TRBD2. This CDR3 comprises 13 residues. Germline V lookup: CDR1 LGHNA, CDR2 YSLEER. V was pared by 1 base and J by 7 bases, with 3 bases of the junction left unmatched. The CDR3: CASSQGLAREQYF. Here the CDR3 DNA reads TGCGCCAGCAGCCAAGGACTAGCGCGGGAGCAGTACTTC.

This rearrangement joins TRBV28 to TRBJ2-5, with D maybe TRBD1 (6 bases). The CDR3 runs 15 residues. CDR1 MDHEN and CDR2 SYDVKM come from the germline V gene. V lost 1 base and J 4 bases, leaving 13 bases between the germline ends. CDR3 bases: TGTGCCAGCAGTTTATCTCAGGGGATGGGAGAGACCCAGTACTTC. Protein product: CASSLSQGMGETQYF.

The chain couples TRBV7-9 to TRBJ1-5; D may be TRBD1 (5 bases). There are 17 residues in the CDR3. Germline lookup yields CDR1 SEHNR and CDR2 FQNEAQ (reference sequence). V shed 1 base and J shed 5 bases, with 18 bases lying between them. CDR3: CASSLEVGAREDQPQHF. The CDR3 coding sequence is TGTGCCAGCAGCTTAGAAGTTGGGGCCCGCGAAGATCAGCCCCAGCATTTT.

V usage is TRBV7-9 and J usage is TRBJ2-5; D unresolved. The CDR3 is 12 amino acids. The V end was cut by 3 bases, the J end by 9 bases, with 11 bases between. Germline V CDR1 and CDR2: SEHNR, FQNEAQ (reference sequence). Here the CDR3 reads CASSFLTDSQYF. The CDR3 DNA reads TGTGCCAGCAGCTTTCTGACCGATTCCCAGTACTTC. The full variable domain, completed using reference TRBV7-9 and TRBJ2-5, is DTGVSQNPRHKITKRGQNVTFRCDPISEHNRLYWYRQTLGQGPEFLTYFQNEAQLEKSRLLSDRFSAERPKGSFSTLEIQRTEQGDSAMYLCASSFLTDSQYFGPGTRLLVL.

The chain couples TRBV18 to TRBJ2-3; 13 nucleotides line up with TRBD2. Germline CDR1 and CDR2: KGHSH and LQKENI. This CDR3 is 15 amino acids long. With V trimmed by 8 bases and J by 4 bases, 6 bases remained unmatched. In nucleotides, the CDR3 is TGTGCCAGCACGGGACTAGCGGGAATTGCAGATACGCAGTATTTT. Its protein product is CASTGLAGIADTQYF. Variable domain in full (rest from reference TRBV18 and TRBJ2-3): NAGVMQNPRHLVRRRGQEARLRCSPMKGHSHVYWYRQLPEEGLKFMVYLQKENIIDESGMPKERFSAEFPKEGPSILRIQQVVRGDSAAYFCASTGLAGIADTQYFGPGTRLTVL.

The V gene is TRBV24-1, the J gene TRBJ2-1; TRBD2 matches at 8 bases. Trimming cost V 3 bases and J 7 bases; bases outside gene matches: 10. This CDR3 spans 16 amino acids. Germline V gene lookup returns CDR1 KGHDR and CDR2 SFDVKD. CDR3 nucleotides: TGTGCCACCAGTGATGTAATGAGCGGGAGAGGGAATGAGCAGTTCTTC. Its translation: CATSDVMSGRGNEQFF.

This chain uses TRBV5-6 with TRBJ1-4; the match to TRBD1 covers 10 bases. Per germline, CDR1 SGHDT and CDR2 YYEEEE. J gave up 5 bases and V 3 bases, and 10 bases lay outside the gene matches. The length of the CDR3 is 17 residues. DNA of the CDR3: TGTGCCAGCAGCTCCCCGGGACAGGGGATGGGGAATGAAAAACTGTTTTTT. This encodes CASSSPGQGMGNEKLFF.

The chain carries TRBV9 and TRBJ1-1; D not resolved. V was trimmed by 0 bases and J by 4 bases, leaving 10 bases between them. The CDR3 sequence is 14 residues long. CDR1 and CDR2 (germline): SGDLS, YYNGEE. This CDR3 is CASSVEGWPTEAFF. CDR3 nucleotide sequence: TGTGCCAGCAGCGTAGAAGGGTGGCCCACTGAAGCTTTCTTT.

This clonotype was seen a single time. The chain is built from TRBV4-1 and TRBJ1-2; D is perhaps TRBD1 (6 bases). The CDR3 runs 15 residues. The V end was cut by 1 base, the J end by 2 bases, with 11 bases between. CDR1 is MGHRA, CDR2 YSYEKL, per germline. CDR3 nucleotide sequence: TGCGCCAGCAGCCAAGTTACGACAGGCAACTATGGCTACACCTTC. This gives the protein CASSQVTTGNYGYTF.

The count of this clonotype is one. The chain links TRBV6-6 to TRBJ2-5; perhaps TRBD1 as D (6 bases). Trimming removed 4 bases from V and 1 base from J, with 10 bases in between. Germline V gives CDR1 MNHNY, CDR2 SVGAGI (reference sequence). The CDR3 is 14 residues long. Written as DNA, the CDR3 is TGTGCCAGCAGTTTTACAGGGACCCAAGAGACCCAGTACTTC. Translated: CASSFTGTQETQYF.

This chain uses TRBV19 with TRBJ2-1, with D perhaps being TRBD1 or TRBD2 (6 bases each). The V end was cut by 6 bases, the J end by 2 bases, with 14 bases between. CDR1 is LNHDA and CDR2 is SQIVND in the germline V gene (reference sequence). The CDR3 consists of 15 residues. Here the CDR3 DNA reads TGTGCCAGTAGCCGGGGGCTAGCGCCCTACAATGAGCAGTTCTTC. It is translated as CASSRGLAPYNEQFF.

V is TRBV4-3 and J is TRBJ1-4, with D tentatively TRBD1 (6 bases). In germline, CDR1 is LGHNA, CDR2 YSLEER. V lost 5 bases and J lost 3, with 16 bases in between. The CDR3 contains 16 residues. In nucleotides, the CDR3 is TGCGCCAGCAGCTATAAACAGGGCAGGGCTAATGAAAAACTGTTTTTT. Amino acid sequence: CASSYKQGRANEKLFF.

This clonotype has only one observation. The rearrangement links TRBV27 to TRBJ2-7; D gene ambiguous. Looked up from germline, CDR1 is MNHEY and CDR2 is SMNVEV (reference sequence). Trimming cost V 2 bases and J 5 bases, with 13 bases left between them. CDR3 size: 14 residues. The CDR3: CASSLLPGRHEQYF. For the CDR3, the DNA is TGTGCCAGCAGTTTACTCCCCGGTAGGCACGAGCAGTACTTC.